The entry below describes one T cell receptor beta chain. Antigen unknown. The data are from a study of cytomegalovirus exposure and HLA in healthy donors. The wider study: Caucasian-associated ancestry cluster membership applied to 75% to 85% of about 370 genotyped donors. Overall study results and limits: Researchers reported in a later analysis that a missense DCLRE1C variant was tied to TCR beta V- and J-gene trimming. Clonal expansion, a later analysis showed, was greater in HLA-associated TCR beta chains than in equally common others.

60 Vbeta and 13 Jbeta primers were used in PCR. Method: immunoSEQ multiplex PCR; TCRdb's copy keeps in-frame clones and lacks some. Recorded for this sample: around 74,000 clones. This CDR3 region has 17 residues. Germline V gene sequence: CDR1 SGHRS, CDR2 YFSETQ. Trimming took 4 bases from V and 0 from J; bases not matched to a gene: 4. The specimen was PBMCs. This chain connects TRBV5-1 to TRBJ1-6; 10 bases align to TRBD1. This TCR derives from a man younger than 40 in good health and CMV-seronegative. This chain's CDR3 is CASSGGTGDSYNSPLHF. The CDR3 DNA reads as TGCGCCAGCAGCGGGGGGACAGGGGACTCCTATAATTCACCCCTCCACTTT.